The 16 T cell receptor beta chains in this list originate from one sample, sequenced in a study of blood T cell repertoires in COVID-19 (TCRdb year 2020). The receptor library was made with the immunoSEQ multiplex PCR assay. This immuneACCESS table, as held by TCRdb, lists in-frame sequences with V and J called but not all clones. Of the missing ones, under half trace to an unresolved V gene in checked studies; the others have no known cause. A total of approximately 340,000 clones appear in this sample, about four fifths of them only once. 3% of the sample belongs to the ten largest clones. Sequenced material: peripheral blood. The receptors stem from a man between 25 and 39 years old with active or convalescent COVID-19.

CDR3 DNA: TGCGCCAGCAGCCCGGGACTAGCGGACCGAGGAATAGATACGCAGTATTTT. Translating it yields CASSPGLADRGIDTQYF. The chain joins TRBV4-3 to TRBJ2-3; 11 nucleotides match TRBD2. The V gene's germline CDR1 is LGHNA and CDR2 YSLEER. The CDR3 runs to 17 residues. V lost 4 bases to trimming and J lost 5 bases; unmatched junction nucleotides: 11.

The chain combines TRBV24-1 with TRBJ1-5, with D unresolved. The V end was cut by 6 bases, the J end by 4 bases, with 9 bases between. This CDR3 comprises 13 residues. Per the germline V gene, CDR1 is KGHDR and CDR2 is SFDVKD. CDR3 DNA: TGTGCCACCAGTCGGAGAGGAAATCAGCCCCAGCATTTT. Translating it yields CATSRRGNQPQHF.

The rearrangement uses TRBV11-3 and TRBJ2-1; a possible D gene is TRBD1 (6 bases). V was cut by 4 bases and J by 6 bases, with 25 bases left in between. The CDR3 consists of 18 residues. Germline assignment: CDR1 SGHNT and CDR2 YENEEA. The CDR3 bases are TGTGCCAGCAGCTCCGACAGGCTTTATTTGAGTAAGGGCAATGAGCAGTTCTTC. This encodes CASSSDRLYLSKGNEQFF.

The chain is built from TRBV19 and TRBJ1-6; a weak D match, TRBD1 (5 bases). Trimming removed 5 bases from V and 6 bases from J, with 14 bases in between. CDR1 and CDR2 from the germline V gene are LNHDA and SQIVND (reference sequence). This CDR3 has 15 residues. The CDR3 is CASSPVVGGNSPLHF. In DNA, the CDR3 is TGTGCCAGTAGTCCAGTAGTCGGGGGTAATTCACCCCTCCACTTT.

The genes are TRBV7-9 and TRBJ2-1; 8 bases map to TRBD1. This CDR3 contains 16 residues. Germline V gene data show CDR1 as SEHNR and CDR2 as FQNEAQ (reference sequence). The J segment lost 1 base and the V segment lost 5 bases, leaving 7 bases of the junction unmatched. The CDR3 coding sequence is TGTGCCAGCAGCCGATGGACAGGGAGGTCCTACAATGAGCAGTTCTTC. Translation gives CASSRWTGRSYNEQFF. The complete variable domain, with remaining parts taken from reference TRBV7-9 and TRBJ2-1, reads DTGVSQNPRHKITKRGQNVTFRCDPISEHNRLYWYRQTLGQGPEFLTYFQNEAQLEKSRLLSDRFSAERPKGSFSTLEIQRTEQGDSAMYLCASSRWTGRSYNEQFFGPGTRLTVL.

The J gene is TRBJ2-7, the V gene TRBV21-1; the table's D call of TRBD1 was not tested on the DNA. TRBV21-1 is a pseudogene locus. This CDR3 contains 13 residues. CDR3 residues: CASSDRSPDEQYF. CDR3 DNA: TGTGCCAGCAGTGACAGAAGTCCCGACGAGCAGTACTTC.

The chain uses TRBV9 and TRBJ1-4; 9 nucleotides agree with TRBD1. The CDR3 extends over 15 amino acids. The V segment lost 3 bases and the J segment 2 bases; nucleotides outside the gene matches: 2. The V gene's germline CDR1 is SGDLS and CDR2 YYNGEE. CDR3 amino acids: CASSATGGTNEKLFF. In DNA, the CDR3 is TGTGCCAGCAGCGCTACAGGGGGCACTAATGAAAAACTGTTTTTT.

The J gene is TRBJ2-2, the V gene TRBV3-1 (or the pseudogene TRBV3-2), with D maybe TRBD1 (6 bases). V was trimmed by 0 bases and J by 3 bases, leaving 14 bases between them. Germline CDR1 reads LGHDT; CDR2 reads YNNKEL (reference sequence). This CDR3 has 17 residues. The CDR3 nucleotides are TGTGCCAGCAGCCAAGAGGGCAGGGGCGCGGACACCGGGGAGCTGTTTTTT. Protein product: CASSQEGRGADTGELFF.

The V gene is TRBV6-5, the J gene TRBJ2-5; a weak D match, TRBD1 (6 bases). Trimming pared 3 bases from V and 3 bases from J, leaving 14 bases between. The germline V gene has CDR1 MNHEY and CDR2 SVGAGI. The CDR3 has 15 amino acids. CDR3 coding DNA: TGTGCCAGCAGTTATCAGATGCAGGGGAAAGAGACCCAGTACTTC. This sequence encodes CASSYQMQGKETQYF.

In this sample, this clone turned up once. The rearrangement joins TRBV9 to TRBJ1-1, with 8 bases lining up with TRBD1. CDR1 is SGDLS and CDR2 is YYNGEE in the germline V gene. This CDR3 comprises 15 residues. The junction had 5 bases not matched to a gene; V was cut back by 3 bases and J by 1 base. The CDR3 nucleotides are TGTGCCAGCAGCGAGTCAGGACAGGGGAACACTGAAGCTTTCTTT. It translates to CASSESGQGNTEAFF.

The J gene is TRBJ2-1, the V gene TRBV18; D is unclear. V shed 3 bases and J shed 8 bases, with 11 bases lying between them. This CDR3 contains 13 residues. The germline V gene encodes CDR1 KGHSH and CDR2 LQKENI. This CDR3 reads CASSPAFSDEQFF. The CDR3 DNA is TGTGCCAGCTCACCTGCATTCTCAGATGAGCAGTTCTTC.

V gene TRBV4-3 combines with J gene TRBJ2-7, with 9 nucleotides matching TRBD1. The V segment lost 5 bases and the J segment 2 bases; nucleotides outside the gene matches: 4. The CDR3 consists of 14 residues. The V gene's germline CDR1 is LGHNA and CDR2 YSLEER. CDR3 DNA: TGCGCCAGCAGCGGGGGACAGGGTACCTACGAGCAGTACTTC. This codes for CASSGGQGTYEQYF.

The chain has TRBV3-1 (or the pseudogene TRBV3-2) and TRBJ2-7; TRBD1 matches at 7 bases. Germline V gene data show CDR1 as LGHDT and CDR2 as YNNKEL (reference sequence). This CDR3 region has 20 residues. V lost 0 bases and J lost 3; bases outside the gene matches: 20. CDR3 in DNA: TGTGCCAGCAGCCAAGAAGGAATAGGGGGCCGTTTTCGCTCTCTCTACGAGCAGTACTTC. The encoded protein is CASSQEGIGGRFRSLYEQYF.

V is TRBV5-6 and J is TRBJ2-3; 10 bases are shared with TRBD2. With V trimmed by 4 bases and J by 4 bases, 6 bases remained unmatched. CDR3 length equals 15 residues. CDR1 is SGHDT, CDR2 YYEEEE, per germline. In DNA form, the CDR3 reads TGTGCCAGCAGCGTAGGGACTAGCGTTCCAGATACGCAGTATTTT. It is translated as CASSVGTSVPDTQYF.

With respect to this clone: Relative to the germline gene, one junction end is altered; a read error may explain this. The chain combines TRBV5-1 with TRBJ1-2; possibly TRBD1 for D (6 bases). Germline lookup yields CDR1 SGHRS and CDR2 YFSETQ. The CDR3 length is 17 residues. CDR3 protein: CASSQGTERASAYSYTF. The CDR3 DNA is TGCGCCAGCAGCCAGGGGACGGAACGGGCCTCTGCCTATAGCTACACCTTC.

The V gene is TRBV18, the J gene TRBJ2-7; TRBD1 agrees at 10 bases. The CDR3 spans 15 residues. V dropped 4 bases and J dropped 3; count of bases not matched to a gene: 6. CDR1 is KGHSH, CDR2 LQKENI, per germline. CDR3 sequence reads: CASSQRDRGLYEQYF. As DNA, the CDR3 is TGTGCCAGCTCACAAAGGGACAGGGGCCTCTACGAGCAGTACTTC.